This TCR beta chain emerged from a study of T cells in Graves' hyperthyroidism and ophthalmopathy. Study background: Peripheral blood collection took place at initial diagnosis, before any treatment. Study findings and constraints: Appearing also in blood were most of the thyroid clonotypes expanded above 0.001.

This CDR3 has 15 residues. V lost 0 bases to trimming and J lost 2 bases, with 9 bases between them. Germline V gene data show CDR1 as MNHEY and CDR2 as SVGAGI. Subjects aged 18 to 65 presented with newly diagnosed hyperthyroidism of less than 2 months' duration. As for this clonotype: Its target is not known.

The source material, RNA transcripts, was used to amplify TCR beta CDR3 regions. HTBI primers were the set used in a first-round RT-PCR of the TCR CDR3. TCRdb redid the calling of the multiplex PCR reads with MiXCR, one entry per CDR3 protein. The table records some 500,000 distinct CDR3 sequences, over 13% of them present only once. This TCR came from a woman younger than 35 with Graves' hyperthyroidism. Sequencing was performed on blood. The chain employs TRBV6-5 and TRBJ2-3; no firm D call. The CDR3 DNA reads as TGTGCCAGCAGTTACTCCTTGGGCAACACAGATACGCAGTATTTT. It yields the protein CASSYSLGNTDTQYF.